This T cell receptor beta chain was profiled in a study of blood T cell repertoires in COVID-19. Study context: Whether acute or convalescent, the COVID-19 samples came from the United States, Italy and Spain.

Individuals in the exposed group had encountered a COVID-19 case within 2 weeks preceding study entry. The CDR3 length is 15 residues. V was clipped by 4 bases and J by 2 bases, with 12 bases between them. Germline-derived CDR1 and CDR2 are MGHRA and YSYEKL. Using immunoSEQ multiplex PCR, the repertoire was profiled, and TCRdb retains in-frame clones only, with some absent. The profile shows hundreds of thousands of clones, around 82% of them singletons. The clonotype originates from a woman aged 45-59 years who had been exposed to COVID-19. The sample comprised PBMCs or T cells enriched from blood (not recorded which). The J gene is TRBJ1-5, the V gene TRBV4-1; a weak D match, TRBD1 (5 bases). This chain's CDR3 is CASSLLDSRNQPQHF. The CDR3 region has the DNA TGCGCCAGCAGCCTCCTCGACAGTCGCAATCAGCCCCAGCATTTT.